This T cell receptor (beta chain) was found in a study of circulating and synovial CD4+ cells in juvenile arthritis. General study points: CPL and bulk CD4 samples differed at least tenfold in T cell genomes. Vbeta family usage analysis did not detect the pathogenic-like versus bulk difference.

As to this clone: Its antigen is not identified.

Per the germline V gene, CDR1 is SGHRS and CDR2 is YFSETQ. There are 17 residues in the CDR3. V lost 4 bases and J lost 1, with 17 bases in between. Sequencing was performed with immunoSEQ multiplex PCR; in TCRdb, only in-frame clones are kept and a portion is missing. The sample consists of some 30,000 clones, 90% to 95% of them appearing once. Sequencing was performed on CD4+ T cells from blood. This TCR was sampled from a human donor with juvenile idiopathic arthritis. The chain recombines TRBV5-1 with TRBJ2-2, with D possibly TRBD2 on 6 matching bases. The CDR3 reads CASSGMRRGRNTGELFF. DNA of the CDR3: TGCGCCAGCAGCGGGATGAGGCGGGGTAGGAACACCGGGGAGCTGTTTTTT.